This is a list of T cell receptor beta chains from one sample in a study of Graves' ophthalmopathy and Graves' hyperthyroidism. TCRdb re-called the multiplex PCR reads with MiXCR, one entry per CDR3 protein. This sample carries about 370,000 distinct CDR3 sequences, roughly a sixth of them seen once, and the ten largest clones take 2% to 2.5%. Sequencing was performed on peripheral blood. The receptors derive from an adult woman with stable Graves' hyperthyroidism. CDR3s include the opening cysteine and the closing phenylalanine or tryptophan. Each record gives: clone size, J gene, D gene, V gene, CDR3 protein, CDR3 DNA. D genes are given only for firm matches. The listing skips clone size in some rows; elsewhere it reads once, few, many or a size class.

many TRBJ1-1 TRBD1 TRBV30 CAWSRDRNTEAFF TGTGCCTGGAGTAGGGACAGGAACACTGAAGCTTTCTTT
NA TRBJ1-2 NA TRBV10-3 CAISVSPPTDYGYTF TGTGCCATCAGTGTCTCCCCGCCGACAGATTATGGCTACACCTTC
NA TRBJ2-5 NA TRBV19 CASSISPGVQETQYF TGTGCCAGTAGTATAAGCCCAGGTGTTCAAGAGACCCAGTACTTC
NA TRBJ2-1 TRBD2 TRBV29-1 CSVEDAALADNEQFF TGCAGCGTTGAAGATGCGGCACTAGCGGACAATGAGCAGTTCTTC
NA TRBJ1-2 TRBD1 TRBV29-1 CSVVEWGQGADYGYTF TGCAGCGTCGTTGAATGGGGACAGGGGGCGGACTATGGCTACACCTTC
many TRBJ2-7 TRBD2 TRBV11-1 CASSLALIAGADYEQYF TGTGCCAGCAGCTTAGCGCTAATAGCGGGAGCGGACTACGAGCAGTACTTC
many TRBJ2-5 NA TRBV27 CASSLSGNRETQYF TGTGCCAGCAGTTTATCTGGGAACAGGGAGACCCAGTACTTC
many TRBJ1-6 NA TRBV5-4 CASSLRLRQEDSPLHF TGTGCCAGCAGCTTGAGATTGAGACAGGAGGATTCACCCCTCCACTTT
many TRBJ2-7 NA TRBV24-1 CATSDSPTSREQYF TGTGCCACCAGTGATTCCCCGACCTCAAGGGAGCAGTACTTC
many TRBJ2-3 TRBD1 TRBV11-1 CASSLAPGQGMDTQYF TGTGCCAGCAGCTTAGCGCCCGGACAGGGAATGGATACGCAGTATTTT
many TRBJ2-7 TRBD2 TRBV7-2 CASSLGRSGAYEQYF TGTGCCAGCAGCTTAGGGAGGAGCGGGGCCTACGAGCAGTACTTC
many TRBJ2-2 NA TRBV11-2 CASSLVSSTGELFF TGTGCCAGCAGCTTAGTGTCCAGTACCGGGGAGCTGTTTTTT
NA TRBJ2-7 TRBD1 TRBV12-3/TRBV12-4 CASSLGGTGNYEQYF TGTGCCAGCAGTTTGGGGGGGACAGGGAACTACGAGCAGTACTTC
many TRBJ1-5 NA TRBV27 CASSPGTGGNQPQHF TGTGCCAGCAGTCCGGGTACAGGAGGCAATCAGCCCCAGCATTTT
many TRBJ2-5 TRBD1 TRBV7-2 CASSLNRGRETQYF TGTGCCAGCAGCTTAAACAGGGGAAGAGAGACCCAGTACTTC
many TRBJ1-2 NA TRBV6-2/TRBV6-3 CASRLQGSYGYTF TGTGCCAGCAGGCTCCAGGGAAGTTATGGCTACACCTTC
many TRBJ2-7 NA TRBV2 CASMLSDSEQYF TGTGCCAGCATGCTTAGTGATAGCGAGCAGTACTTC
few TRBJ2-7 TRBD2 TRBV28 CASSLTTSGAYEQYF TGTGCCAGCAGTTTAACGACTAGCGGGGCCTACGAGCAGTACTTC
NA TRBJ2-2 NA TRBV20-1 CSAEGTSLTGELFF TGCAGTGCCGAAGGGACTTCCCTCACCGGGGAGCTGTTTTTT
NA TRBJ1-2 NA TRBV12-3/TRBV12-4 CASSLSHTANYGYTF TGTGCCAGCAGTTTAAGCCATACGGCTAACTATGGCTACACCTTC
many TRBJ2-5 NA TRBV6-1 CASEGRNQETQYF TGTGCCAGCGAAGGACGCAACCAAGAGACCCAGTACTTC
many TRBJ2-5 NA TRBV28 CASSPPNPGASETQYF TGTGCCAGCAGCCCTCCAAACCCCGGGGCGTCGGAGACCCAGTACTTC
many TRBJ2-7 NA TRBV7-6 CASSSAGGTSEQYF TGTGCCAGCAGCTCTGCTGGGGGAACCAGCGAGCAGTACTTC
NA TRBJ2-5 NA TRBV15 CATSSPTGSGETQYF TGTGCCACCAGCAGCCCGACAGGTTCGGGGGAGACCCAGTACTTC
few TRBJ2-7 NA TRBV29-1 CSVYRSYEQYF TGCAGCGTTTACCGCTCCTACGAGCAGTACTTC
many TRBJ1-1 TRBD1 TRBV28 CASSLPGQAGAFF TGTGCCAGCAGTTTGCCGGGACAGGCCGGAGCTTTCTTT
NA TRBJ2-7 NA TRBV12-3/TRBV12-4 CASSLGSPAYEQYF TGTGCCAGCAGCTTAGGTTCCCCTGCCTACGAGCAGTACTTC
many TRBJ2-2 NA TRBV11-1 CASPHGLEGLDTGELFF TGTGCCAGTCCGCACGGTCTGGAGGGCCTAGACACCGGGGAGCTGTTTTTT
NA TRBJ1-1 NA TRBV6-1 CASSDGGKVWTEAFF TGTGCCAGCAGTGACGGGGGCAAGGTATGGACTGAAGCTTTCTTT
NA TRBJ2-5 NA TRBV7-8 CASSLPGSVIETQYF TGTGCCAGCAGCTTACCCGGATCGGTTATAGAGACCCAGTACTTC
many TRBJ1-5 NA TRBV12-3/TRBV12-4 CASSYRSNQPQHF TGTGCCAGCAGTTACAGAAGCAATCAGCCCCAGCATTTT
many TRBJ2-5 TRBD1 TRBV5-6 CASSAVPGQGPETQYF TGTGCCAGCAGCGCCGTCCCGGGACAGGGTCCGGAGACCCAGTACTTC
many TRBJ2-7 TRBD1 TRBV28 CASKVSRDRGYYEQYF TGTGCCAGCAAGGTTAGCCGGGACAGGGGTTACTACGAGCAGTACTTC
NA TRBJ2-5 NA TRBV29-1 CSVGPEETQYF TGCAGCGTTGGCCCGGAAGAGACCCAGTACTTC
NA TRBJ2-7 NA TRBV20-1 CSARTSWGGNYEQYF TGCAGTGCTAGGACCTCTTGGGGCGGAAACTACGAGCAGTACTTC
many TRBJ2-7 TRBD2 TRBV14 CASSQFAGGPSYEQYF TGTGCCAGCAGCCAATTTGCGGGAGGCCCTTCCTACGAGCAGTACTTC
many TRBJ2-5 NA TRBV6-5 CASSTYRQETQYF TGTGCCAGCAGCACCTACCGGCAAGAGACCCAGTACTTC
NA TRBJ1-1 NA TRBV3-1 CASSTNRVNTEAFF TGTGCCAGCAGTACAAACAGGGTGAACACTGAAGCTTTCTTT
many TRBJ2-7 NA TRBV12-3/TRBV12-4 CASSKTRRGGHEQYF TGTGCCAGCAGTAAGACTAGGAGGGGCGGGCACGAGCAGTACTTC
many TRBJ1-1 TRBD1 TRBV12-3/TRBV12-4 CASSLQGGLAEAFF TGTGCCAGCAGTTTGCAAGGGGGCCTTGCTGAAGCTTTCTTT
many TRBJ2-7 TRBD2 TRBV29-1 CSVEFDLAGAFEQYF TGCAGCGTTGAATTCGACCTAGCGGGAGCATTCGAGCAGTACTTC
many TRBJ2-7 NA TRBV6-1 CASKVGNEQYF TGTGCCAGCAAGGTGGGCAACGAGCAGTACTTC
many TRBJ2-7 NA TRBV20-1 CSARVPNRDEQYF TGCAGTGCTAGAGTCCCTAACAGGGACGAGCAGTACTTC
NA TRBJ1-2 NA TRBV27 CASSPSARGYYGYTF TGTGCCAGCAGTCCCAGCGCTCGGGGTTACTATGGCTACACCTTC
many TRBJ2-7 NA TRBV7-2 CASSLDAGDYEQYF TGTGCCAGCAGCTTAGATGCAGGGGACTACGAGCAGTACTTC
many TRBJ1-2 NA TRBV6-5 CASSYSQENYGYTF TGTGCCAGCAGTTACTCGCAGGAAAACTATGGCTACACCTTC